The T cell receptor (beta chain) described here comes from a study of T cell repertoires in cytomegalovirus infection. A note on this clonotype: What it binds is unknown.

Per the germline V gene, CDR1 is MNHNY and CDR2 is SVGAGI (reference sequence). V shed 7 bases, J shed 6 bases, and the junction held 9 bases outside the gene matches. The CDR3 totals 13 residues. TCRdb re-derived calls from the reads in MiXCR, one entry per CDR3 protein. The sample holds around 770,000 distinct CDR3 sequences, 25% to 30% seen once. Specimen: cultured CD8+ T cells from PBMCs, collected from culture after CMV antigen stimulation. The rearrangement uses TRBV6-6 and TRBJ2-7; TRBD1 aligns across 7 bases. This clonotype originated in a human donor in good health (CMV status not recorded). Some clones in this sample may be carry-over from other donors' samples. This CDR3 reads CASTKRGGPEQYF. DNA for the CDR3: TGTGCCAGCACCAAGAGAGGGGGCCCCGAGCAGTACTTC.